The source of this T cell receptor beta chain is a study of technical replicates of blood from a handful of donors. Sequenced by immunoSEQ multiplex PCR; TCRdb stores in-frame clones only, minus some. The sample yields about 88,000 clones, 85% to 95% seen once. CDR3 length: 14 amino acids. Trimming cost V 0 bases and J 1 base, with 6 bases left between them. Germline values: CDR1 LNHNV, CDR2 YYDKDF (reference sequence). The V call is TRBV15, the J call TRBJ2-5, with D unclear. The sequenced sample was T cells isolated from PBMCs. The receptor was isolated from a human donor in good health. This CDR3 reads CATSRDLSQETQYF. The CDR3 DNA is TGTGCCACCAGCAGAGATCTTTCCCAAGAGACCCAGTACTTC.